This TCR beta chain was recorded in a study of T cells in Graves' hyperthyroidism and ophthalmopathy. What was amplified from RNA transcripts were TCR beta CDR3 regions. The HTBI primer set was used in a first-round RT-PCR of the TCR CDR3. TCRdb reprocessed the multiplex PCR reads via MiXCR and lists one record per CDR3 protein. Among about 560,000 distinct CDR3 sequences listed, 12% to 15% were seen once. CDR1 and CDR2 from the germline V gene are LGHDT and YNNKEL (reference sequence). Trimming removed 2 bases at V and 4 bases at J, with 10 bases between. CDR3 size: 14 residues. This clonotype was detected many times.

The chain has TRBV3-1 and TRBJ2-3, with D possibly TRBD2 on 5 matching bases. This TCR was recovered from a woman in her forties with Graves' hyperthyroidism. Sequences were obtained from blood. CDR3 protein: CASSQRGRADTQYF. For the CDR3, the DNA is TGTGCCAGCAGCCAACGGGGTAGAGCAGATACGCAGTATTTT.